This is a list of T cell receptor beta chains from one sample in a study of beta chain features in type 1 diabetes. The repertoire was sequenced with immunoSEQ multiplex PCR; TCRdb's copy has only in-frame clones and lacks some. This table has over 40,000 clones, around 52% appearing once. The sample comprised Tregs from blood. These receptors were taken from a young woman in good health. CDR3s include the opening cysteine and the closing phenylalanine or tryptophan. D genes are given only for firm matches. Clone size is given for some rows only: seen once, a few or many times, or a class if the clone is expanded.

>TRBV10-3|TRBJ2-7|TRBD2|NA
CAIAGDSYEQYF
TGTGCCATCGCGGGGGATTCCTACGAGCAGTACTTC
>TRBV4-3|TRBJ1-2|NA|few
CASSGFRNSGGYTF
TGCGCCAGCAGCGGCTTTAGGAATTCGGGAGGCTACACCTTC
>TRBV7-2|TRBJ2-3|TRBD2|few
CASSLLAGTDTQYF
TGTGCCAGCAGCCTCCTAGCGGGCACAGATACGCAGTATTTT
>TRBV7-2|TRBJ2-2|NA|NA
CASSLVPRVTGELFF
TGTGCCAGCAGCTTAGTACCCAGGGTAACCGGGGAGCTGTTTTTT
>TRBV11-2|TRBJ1-1|NA|few
CASSLGPSSTNTEAFF
TGTGCCAGCAGCTTGGGGCCCTCAAGCACGAACACTGAAGCTTTCTTT
>TRBV5-1|TRBJ2-1|TRBD2|NA
CASSAALRTSAIQQFF
TGCGCCAGCAGCGCGGCTCTTCGGACTAGCGCTATTCAGCAGTTCTTC
>TRBV18|TRBJ2-7|TRBD1|few
CASSPTPGQGREQYF
TGTGCCAGCTCACCTACACCGGGACAGGGGCGCGAGCAGTACTTC
>TRBV6-5|TRBJ1-5|NA|NA
CASSLQENQPQHF
TGTGCCAGCAGTTTACAGGAGAATCAGCCCCAGCATTTT
>TRBV11-2|TRBJ1-1|NA|NA
CASSLSRDHAEAFF
TGTGCCAGCAGCTTAAGCAGGGATCACGCTGAAGCTTTCTTT
>TRBV6-5|TRBJ2-1|TRBD2|NA
CASSYVSGRHNEQFF
TGTGCCAGCAGTTACGTCAGCGGGAGACACAATGAGCAGTTCTTC
>TRBV29-1|TRBJ2-1|NA|NA
CSVDFSGNEQFF
TGCAGCGTTGATTTTTCGGGCAATGAGCAGTTCTTC
>TRBV7-2|TRBJ2-1|NA|NA
CASSLGASVEFF
TGTGCCAGCAGCCTTGGGGCGTCGGTGGAGTTCTTC
>TRBV18|TRBJ2-2|NA|NA
CASSPLATRKNTGELFF
TGTGCCAGCTCACCACTTGCTACGAGAAAGAACACCGGGGAGCTGTTTTTT
>TRBV19|TRBJ1-5|TRBD1|NA
CASRRDRGNQPQHF
TGTGCCAGTAGGAGGGACAGGGGAAATCAGCCCCAGCATTTT
>TRBV9|TRBJ2-7|TRBD2|once
CASSDLGREDEQYF
TGTGCCAGCAGCGATCTAGGGCGGGAGGACGAGCAGTACTTC
>TRBV9|TRBJ2-7|NA|NA
CASSPRIASYEQYF
TGTGCCAGCAGCCCCCGGATAGCGTCCTACGAGCAGTACTTC
>TRBV4-1|TRBJ1-5|NA|NA
CASSHSDMGPQHF
TGCGCCAGCAGCCATTCCGACATGGGGCCCCAGCATTTT
>TRBV28|TRBJ1-4|NA|NA
CASEESGREKLFF
TGTGCCAGCGAAGAGTCAGGGCGAGAAAAACTGTTTTTT
>TRBV15|TRBJ1-3|NA|NA
CATSRELAGLSGNTIYF
TGTGCCACCAGCAGAGAATTGGCAGGACTCTCTGGAAACACCATATATTTT
>TRBV20-1|TRBJ1-1|NA|NA
CRGQRNTEAFF
TGCAGAGGACAGCGGAACACTGAAGCTTTCTTT
>TRBV7-9|TRBJ2-1|TRBD2|NA
CASSLGPAGGDNEQFF
TGTGCCAGCAGCTTAGGGCCAGCGGGGGGGGACAATGAGCAGTTCTTC
>TRBV28|TRBJ2-7|TRBD1|few
CASSSPQDRASYEQYF
TGTGCCAGCAGTTCTCCCCAAGACAGGGCGTCCTACGAGCAGTACTTC
>TRBV30|TRBJ2-5|TRBD2|few
CAWSVLAGLKETQYF
TGTGCCTGGAGTGTACTAGCGGGATTGAAAGAGACCCAGTACTTC
>TRBV5-6|TRBJ1-5|NA|few
CASSSRRNQPQHF
TGTGCCAGCAGCTCCCGTCGCAATCAGCCCCAGCATTTT
>TRBV20-1|TRBJ2-7|NA|NA
CSVDGIYEQYF
TGCAGCGTTGACGGGATCTACGAGCAGTACTTC
>TRBV5-1|TRBJ2-3|NA|NA
CASSLETSATDTQYF
TGCGCCAGCAGCTTGGAGACTAGTGCCACAGATACGCAGTATTTT
>TRBV7-2|TRBJ1-5|TRBD1|NA
CASSRTGGYNQPQHF
TGTGCCAGCAGCCGCACAGGGGGGTACAATCAGCCCCAGCATTTT
>TRBV18|TRBJ2-1|NA|NA
CASSPGGLFGNEQFF
TGTGCCAGCTCACCAGGGGGGTTGTTTGGCAATGAGCAGTTCTTC
>TRBV19|TRBJ2-1|NA|NA
CASSSKLAPYNEQFF
TGTGCCAGTAGTAGCAAACTAGCCCCCTACAATGAGCAGTTCTTC
>TRBV6-8|TRBJ2-7|TRBD1|NA
CASSYSGQGISYEQYF
TGTGCCAGCAGTTACTCGGGACAGGGGATCTCCTACGAGCAGTACTTC
>TRBV28|TRBJ2-5|TRBD1|few
CASSRRTGTQETQYF
TGTGCCAGCAGTCGAAGGACAGGTACCCAAGAGACCCAGTACTTC
>TRBV28|TRBJ1-1|NA|NA
CASRTAENTEAFF
TGTGCCAGCAGAACGGCGGAGAACACTGAAGCTTTCTTT
>TRBV12-2|TRBJ1-4|NA|NA
CASRPQRELF
TGTGCAAGTCGCCCCCAGAGGGAACTTTTT
>TRBV10-3|TRBJ2-1|TRBD1|few
CAISERTGWNNEQFF
TGTGCCATCAGTGAGAGGACAGGGTGGAACAATGAGCAGTTCTTC
>TRBV6-1|TRBJ2-7|TRBD2|NA
CASSEGSSGLYEQYF
TGTGCCAGCAGTGAGGGGAGTAGCGGGCTATACGAGCAGTACTTC
>TRBV5-4|TRBJ2-7|TRBD1|NA
CASSPEPGQGIEQYF
TGTGCCAGCAGCCCGGAACCGGGACAGGGTATCGAGCAGTACTTC